The source of this T cell receptor beta chain is a study of quantifying T cell responses using KT2 cells. Study as a whole: cDNA was made from DNase-treated RNA using alpha and beta constant primers. The second PCR ran as a qPCR until a predetermined fluorescence threshold was reached.

A single-stranded UMI oligo with SP2 sequence was ligated to cDNA 3' ends. An equimolar mix of RC1.1 and RC1.2 primed the beta chain across TRBC1 and TRBC2. TCRdb fed the UMI-ligation and nested PCR reads into MiXCR, producing one record per CDR3 protein. The repertoire holds 25,000 to 35,000 distinct CDR3 sequences, with under 7.5% as singletons. The sample is PBMC spiked with counted cells of clone KT2. Many counts were recorded for this clonotype. As yet, its antigen is unknown. Study results and caveats: KT2 sequence counts showed saturation when very many KT2 cells were spiked in.

Sequencing was performed on PBMCs spiked with cells of the T cell clone KT2. The source is a human donor.

The CDR3 coding sequence is TGTGCCAGCTCACCAGGGGTAGAACCCTACGAGCAGTACTTC. Encoded protein: CASSPGVEPYEQYF. The chain couples TRBV18 to TRBJ2-7; D call uncertain. V was clipped by 2 bases and J by 2 bases, with 10 bases between them. This CDR3 has 14 amino acids. Per the germline V gene, CDR1 is KGHSH and CDR2 is LQKENI. The complete variable domain, with remaining parts taken from reference TRBV18 and TRBJ2-7, reads NAGVMQNPRHLVRRRGQEARLRCSPMKGHSHVYWYRQLPEEGLKFMVYLQKENIIDESGMPKERFSAEFPKEGPSILRIQQVVRGDSAAYFCASSPGVEPYEQYFGPGTRLTVT.